The next 10 T cell receptor beta chains were all read from a single sample in a study of blood T cell repertoires in COVID-19. This table comes from immunoSEQ multiplex PCR, and its TCRdb copy is limited to in-frame clones, with some not included. Of approximately 130,000 clones in the sample, approximately 77% were seen once. The sequencing sample was made of peripheral blood. All receptors come from a man older than 75 with acute or convalescent COVID-19.

This clone was recorded a few times. This chain joins TRBV5-1 and TRBJ2-5; weak D call: TRBD2 (5 bases). The CDR3 length is 14 residues. CDR1 is SGHRS and CDR2 is YFSETQ in the germline V gene. Trimming pared 3 bases from V and 9 bases from J, leaving 18 bases between. CDR3 in DNA: TGCGCCAGCAGCTGGGATTTGACGGACGGGGCCCAGTACTTC. It yields the protein CASSWDLTDGAQYF.

The chain carries TRBV6-1 and TRBJ1-1; no definite D call. The germline gives CDR1 MNHNS, CDR2 SASEGT. V was clipped by 5 bases and J by 3 bases, with 7 bases between them. This CDR3 has 12 residues. The CDR3 sequence: CASSRRDTEAFF. The CDR3 DNA is TGTGCCAGCAGTCGCCGGGACACTGAAGCTTTCTTT.

This chain uses TRBV11-2 with TRBJ2-7; 11 nucleotides line up with TRBD2. Germline CDR1 is SGHAT and CDR2 is FQNNGV. The CDR3 is 15 residues long. V lost 5 bases and J lost 3; bases outside the gene matches: 6. The CDR3 here is CASSKLAGDSYEQYF. The CDR3 nucleotides are TGTGCCAGCAGCAAACTAGCGGGGGACAGCTACGAGCAGTACTTC.

Comments on this clone: At one of its ends the junction is not consistent with the germline gene, which may arise from a read error. The rearrangement joins TRBV7-2 to TRBJ2-1; 9 nucleotides line up with TRBD2. CDR3 length equals 15 residues. The germline V gene encodes CDR1 SGHTA and CDR2 FQGNSA. DNA for the CDR3: TGTGCCAGCAGCTTTGGAGATTTAGCGGGGGTTTCATGGGTCTTC. Translating gives CASSFGDLAGVSWVF.

The chain has TRBV7-9 and TRBJ2-3; TRBD2 matches at 14 bases. With 2 bases clipped from V and 5 bases from J, the junction kept 9 bases outside the gene matches. Germline V gene data show CDR1 as SEHNR and CDR2 as FQNEAQ (reference sequence). The CDR3 has 18 amino acids. CDR3 in DNA: TGTGCCAGCAGCTTAATGGCGACTAGCGGGGGGGCTGGAGATACGCAGTATTTT. Translated: CASSLMATSGGAGDTQYF.

The chain links TRBV7-2 to TRBJ1-2; 9 nucleotides match TRBD1. The CDR3 consists of 14 residues. The V segment lost 5 bases and the J segment 7 bases; nucleotides outside the gene matches: 8. Germline CDR1 reads SGHTA; CDR2 reads FQGNSA. CDR3 DNA: TGTGCCAGCAGCGTAGTACAGGGGGCGTCTGGCTACACCTTC. Its translation: CASSVVQGASGYTF. Complete variable domain (other parts from reference TRBV7-2 and TRBJ1-2): GAGVSQSPSNKVTEKGKDVELRCDPISGHTALYWYRQSLGQGLEFLIYFQGNSAPDKSGLPSDRFSAERTGGSVSTLTIQRTQQEDSAVYLCASSVVQGASGYTFGSGTRLTVV.

The chain is built from TRBV12-5 and TRBJ1-1; tentative D call: TRBD1 (6 bases). Trimming stripped 1 base from V and 3 bases from J, with 15 bases between. The germline gives CDR1 LGHNT, CDR2 FRNRAP. The length of the CDR3 is 16 residues. In DNA form, the CDR3 reads TGTGCTAGTGGTTTGGCATACCAGGGGAGGGACACTGAAGCTTTCTTT. Translating it yields CASGLAYQGRDTEAFF.

With regard to this clone: At the DNA level, this CDR3 is encoded by other sequences in the same sample as well. This chain links TRBV6-1 with TRBJ2-7; 8 bases line up with TRBD2. The V and J ends lost 1 base and 3 bases, in that order; junction bases with no gene match: 2. This CDR3 has 14 amino acids. Germline-derived CDR1 and CDR2 are MNHNS and SASEGT. Here the CDR3 DNA reads TGTGCCAGCAGTGAAGGGGGACTAGTCTACGAGCAGTACTTC. Protein sequence: CASSEGGLVYEQYF.

The J gene is TRBJ1-2, the V gene TRBV7-2; maybe TRBD1 (5 bases). The CDR3 has 14 residues. Deletions cut 6 bases from V and 6 bases from J, with 17 bases between. Per the germline V gene, CDR1 is SGHTA and CDR2 is FQGNSA. The CDR3 spells CASRLGPGYDGYTF. In DNA, the CDR3 is TGTGCCAGCAGGCTTGGTCCAGGGTATGATGGCTACACCTTC.

The chain carries TRBV25-1 and TRBJ2-7; no definite D call. The CDR3 contains 14 residues. The germline CDR1 and CDR2 sequences are MGHDK and SYGVNS. Between the trimmed V and J ends, which lost 1 base and 1 base, there was a span of 8 bases. CDR3 in DNA: TGTGCCAGCAGTGAATTTGACAATTCCTACGAGCAGTACTTC. Residues: CASSEFDNSYEQYF.